This T cell receptor beta chain was recovered during a study of T cells in Graves' hyperthyroidism and ophthalmopathy. General observations from the study: For ophthalmopathy, model prediction preceded onset by a median about 6.4 months.

From RNA transcripts, TCR beta CDR3 regions were amplified. The HTBI set primed first-round TCR CDR3 RT-PCR. TCRdb analysed the multiplex PCR reads with MiXCR anew, one entry per CDR3 protein. The data contain nearly 600,000 distinct CDR3 sequences, approximately 15% of them seen just once; the ten biggest clones take up 7.1%. Using less than 12 ml of fresh peripheral blood, PBMCs were prepared. The sample holds many counts of this clonotype. The antigen is undetermined. Germline V gene lookup returns CDR1 MNHEY and CDR2 SMNVEV (reference sequence). This CDR3 contains 14 residues. The junction had 7 bases not matched to a gene; V was cut back by 5 bases and J by 5 bases.

The sequenced material came from blood. The sequence came from a woman aged 18-29 years with Graves' ophthalmopathy. This chain joins TRBV27 and TRBJ2-7; TRBD1 aligns across 9 bases. This CDR3 reads CASSRTGVVNEQYF. The DNA of the CDR3 is TGTGCCAGCAGTAGGACAGGGGTTGTGAACGAGCAGTACTTC.